This T cell receptor beta chain was captured in a study of STAT5B mutations in CD4+ large granular lymphocyte leukemia. Across the whole study: Healthy donors showed HLA-associated enrichment of the CDR3 'QG' motif.

In the source study's methods: A productive frequency of 2.59 x 10-5 was the lowest detectable. Clones were sequenced by immunoSEQ multiplex PCR, and TCRdb holds only the in-frame ones, with some missing. V, J and clone size reflect that table, while D and trimming were determined from the DNA. The sample has more than 30,000 clones, approximately 89% seen once. This CDR3 spans 19 amino acids. V was pared by 5 bases and J by 1 base, with 14 bases of the junction left unmatched. Germline V gives CDR1 LGHNT, CDR2 FRNRAP. Healthy controls were blood donor buffy coats. Input material: CD4+ T cells from blood buffy coats. This rearrangement joins TRBV12-5 to TRBJ2-6; 7 positions match TRBD1. This sequence was found in a human donor in good health. The CDR3 nucleotides read TGTGCTAGTGGTCTCTTTACAGGGGACCTGATTTCTGGGGCCAACGTCCTGACTTTC. Translated, it gives CASGLFTGDLISGANVLTF.